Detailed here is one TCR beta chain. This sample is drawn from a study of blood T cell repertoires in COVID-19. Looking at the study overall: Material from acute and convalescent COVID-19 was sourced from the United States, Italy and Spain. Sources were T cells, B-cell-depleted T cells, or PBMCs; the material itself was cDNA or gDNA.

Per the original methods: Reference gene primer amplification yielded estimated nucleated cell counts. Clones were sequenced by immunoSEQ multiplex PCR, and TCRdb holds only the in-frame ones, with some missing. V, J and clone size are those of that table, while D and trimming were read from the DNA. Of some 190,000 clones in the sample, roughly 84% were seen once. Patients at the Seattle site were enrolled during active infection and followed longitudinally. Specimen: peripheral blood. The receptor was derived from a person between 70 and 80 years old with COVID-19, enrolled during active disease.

The CDR3 DNA is TGTGCCAGCAGCCGGGACAGGGGTTTTTACTTCGAGCAGTACTTC. Translated: CASSRDRGFYFEQYF. The V and J genes are TRBV7-8 and TRBJ2-7; 10 positions match TRBD1. This CDR3 comprises 15 residues. CDR1 and CDR2 from the germline V gene are SGHVS and FQNEAQ. V gave up 5 bases and J gave up 6 bases; unmatched junction bases: 10.